These 30 T cell receptor beta chains originate from one sample sequenced in a study of control samples from healthy donors and cancer patients. The repertoire was sequenced with immunoSEQ multiplex PCR; TCRdb's copy has only in-frame clones and lacks some. The data show under 150,000 clones, with about nine tenths seen just once and approximately 8% held by the top ten. Sequences were obtained from PBMCs. These receptors were collected from a man over 45 with head and neck cancer.

V and J are TRBV27 and TRBJ1-1, with D perhaps matching TRBD1 (6 bases). V was pared by 8 bases and J by 7 bases, with 17 bases between. The germline V gene encodes CDR1 MNHEY and CDR2 SMNVEV (reference sequence). The CDR3 has 13 residues. The CDR3 sequence: CASSDQGPIEAFF. CDR3 sequence (DNA): TGTGCCAGCTCAGATCAGGGGCCGATTGAAGCTTTCTTT.

V usage is TRBV6-6 and J usage is TRBJ2-1, with D tentatively TRBD1 (5 bases). The CDR3 runs to 15 residues. V was clipped by 0 bases and J by 3 bases, with 9 bases between them. Germline CDR1 is MNHNY and CDR2 is SVGAGI (reference sequence). The CDR3 DNA follows: TGTGCCAGCAGTTACTCCAGGGAAAACTACAATGAGCAGTTCTTC. Protein product: CASSYSRENYNEQFF.

This clone has a single count. V is TRBV7-9 and J is TRBJ1-1; D gene unclear. The CDR3 contains 14 residues. Germline assignment: CDR1 SEHNR and CDR2 FQNEAQ (reference sequence). V lost 3 bases, J lost 0 bases, and 8 bases lay in between. The CDR3 bases are TGTGCCAGCAGCTTCCCCGGGGTGAACACTGAAGCTTTCTTT. It yields the protein CASSFPGVNTEAFF.

The CDR3 bases are TGTGCCAGTAATCGACAGGGGAAGGACAATGAGCAGTTCTTC. Translating it yields CASNRQGKDNEQFF. The chain recombines TRBV19 with TRBJ2-1; TRBD1 aligns across 8 bases. Germline CDR1 and CDR2: LNHDA and SQIVND (reference sequence). The CDR3 has 14 residues. Trimming removed 7 bases from V and 5 bases from J; junction bases left unmatched: 7.

The rearrangement links TRBV7-6 to TRBJ2-7; unclear D gene. CDR1 and CDR2 from the germline V gene are SGHVS and FNYEAQ. The CDR3 is 15 residues long. V lost 1 base, J lost 7 bases, and 17 bases lay in between. The DNA for the CDR3 is TGTGCCAGCAGCTTAGAACCAGTTATGCTACGGGAGCAGTACTTC. Its translation: CASSLEPVMLREQYF.

The chain is built from TRBV19 and TRBJ2-7, with TRBD2 identical over 7 bases. In germline, CDR1 is LNHDA, CDR2 SQIVND (reference sequence). The CDR3 spans 15 residues. The J segment lost 4 bases and the V segment lost 4 bases, leaving 10 bases of the junction unmatched. The CDR3 nucleotides read TGTGCCAGTAGTACCTCTGGGGGGGAACTGTACGAGCAGTACTTC. Translated: CASSTSGGELYEQYF.

This clone was observed once. The chain carries TRBV6-5 and TRBJ2-1; D might be TRBD2 (6 bases). V gave up 8 bases and J gave up 0 bases, with 8 bases separating them. The CDR3 runs 13 residues. The germline V gene encodes CDR1 MNHEY and CDR2 SVGAGI. The CDR3 DNA follows: TGTGCCAGCGGCGGGGTCTCCTACAATGAGCAGTTCTTC. The encoded protein is CASGGVSYNEQFF.

The chain links TRBV9 to TRBJ2-1; TRBD1 matches at 11 bases. The trim removed 4 bases at V and 7 bases at J, leaving 4 bases unmatched. CDR3 length: 14 residues. Per germline, CDR1 SGDLS and CDR2 YYNGEE. In DNA, the CDR3 is TGTGCCAGCAGCTTCGGACAGGGGGCGAATGAGCAGTTCTTC. Translated: CASSFGQGANEQFF.

J is TRBJ1-3 and V is TRBV12-3 or TRBV12-4, with D unresolved. This CDR3 has 12 residues. The V end lost 7 bases, the J end lost 4 bases, and 8 bases lay between the germline ends. In DNA form, the CDR3 reads TGTGCCAGCACCCCTTCGGGAAACACCATATATTTT. This gives the protein CASTPSGNTIYF.

The chain combines TRBV12-3 or TRBV12-4 with TRBJ2-1, with D unresolved. The CDR3 has 13 amino acids. Trimming removed 3 bases at V and 3 bases at J, with 6 bases between. The CDR3 DNA follows: TGTGCCAGCAGTTTCAGAAACTACAATGAGCAGTTCTTC. It codes for CASSFRNYNEQFF.

The chain employs TRBV25-1 and TRBJ2-7; D possibly corresponds to TRBD1 (6 bases). This CDR3 is 13 amino acids long. The V gene lost 5 bases and the J gene lost 1 base, with 9 bases spanning the gap. The germline V gene encodes CDR1 MGHDK and CDR2 SYGVNS. The DNA for the CDR3 is TGTGCCAGCAGTACAGGGTATTCCTACGAGCAGTACTTC. Protein product: CASSTGYSYEQYF.

V is TRBV7-9 and J is TRBJ2-1; 9 nucleotides align to TRBD1. V was pared by 8 bases and J by 6 bases, with 11 bases of the junction left unmatched. CDR3 length: 15 amino acids. Per the germline V gene, CDR1 is SEHNR and CDR2 is FQNEAQ (reference sequence). DNA for the CDR3: TGTGCCAGCTCCCCTTTGGGGACAGGGCGCAATGAGCAGTTCTTC. This translates into CASSPLGTGRNEQFF.

The chain carries TRBV6-4 and TRBJ2-1; no definite D call. V was trimmed by 3 bases and J by 0 bases, leaving 9 bases between them. The CDR3 has 15 residues. The germline gives CDR1 MRHNA, CDR2 SNTAGT. CDR3 DNA: TGTGCCAGCAGTGAAAGGGTCGGCTCCTACAATGAGCAGTTCTTC. This encodes CASSERVGSYNEQFF.

This rearrangement joins TRBV18 to TRBJ1-4; 11 positions match TRBD1. The CDR3 is made up of 13 amino acids. Germline assignment: CDR1 KGHSH and CDR2 LQKENI. V shed 5 bases and J 11 bases; nucleotides not matched to a gene: 4. Written as DNA, the CDR3 is TGTGCCAGCTCAGGACAGGGGGCATCGAAACTGTTTTTT. This codes for CASSGQGASKLFF.

This chain uses TRBV5-4 with TRBJ1-1, with 10 positions matching TRBD1. CDR3 length: 15 residues. With 4 bases clipped from V and 4 bases from J, the junction kept 7 bases outside the gene matches. Looked up from germline, CDR1 is SGHNT and CDR2 is YYREEE (reference sequence). The chain's CDR3 is CASSPTGGAGTEAFF. The CDR3 DNA reads TGTGCCAGCAGCCCGACAGGGGGCGCGGGCACTGAAGCTTTCTTT.

The V call is TRBV12-3 or TRBV12-4, the J call TRBJ1-1; D is possibly TRBD1 (6 bases). This CDR3 contains 13 residues. The V gene lost 5 bases and the J gene lost 5 bases, with 12 bases spanning the gap. This CDR3 reads CASSPQGRTEAFF. CDR3 sequence (DNA): TGTGCCAGCAGTCCCCAGGGGAGAACTGAAGCTTTCTTT.

The DNA for the CDR3 is TGTGCCAGCAGCTTACGGGATAGCGACTCCTACGAGCAGTACTTC. Translation: CASSLRDSDSYEQYF. This rearrangement joins TRBV7-9 to TRBJ2-7; possible D gene TRBD2, 5 bases. This CDR3 region has 15 residues. Between the trimmed V and J ends, which lost 2 bases and 0 bases, there was a span of 11 bases. Germline loops: CDR1 SEHNR, CDR2 FQNEAQ (reference sequence).

This sequence joins TRBV6-6 and TRBJ2-1; TRBD1 aligns across 7 bases. The V and J ends lost 2 bases and 6 bases, in that order; junction bases with no gene match: 4. The CDR3 totals 14 residues. CDR1 and CDR2 (germline): MNHNY, SVGAGI (reference sequence). The CDR3 bases are TGTGCCAGCAGTTACGGGGGACAGACCAATGAGCAGTTCTTC. Translated, it gives CASSYGGQTNEQFF.

DNA for the CDR3: TGTGCCTGGACCCCGTTATTGCGGGGGACCCAGTACTTC. It translates to CAWTPLLRGTQYF. The chain carries TRBV30 and TRBJ2-5, with D possibly TRBD2 on 6 matching bases. Germline V gene sequence: CDR1 GTSNPN, CDR2 SVGIG (reference sequence). This CDR3 has 13 amino acids. V dropped 4 bases and J dropped 7 bases, with 16 bases sitting between them.

The rearrangement joins TRBV19 to TRBJ2-1; TRBD2 matches 10 bases. CDR3 length equals 16 residues. The germline CDR1 and CDR2 sequences are LNHDA and SQIVND (reference sequence). V lost 3 bases, J lost 7 bases, and 9 bases stayed unmatched. The CDR3 DNA is TGTGCCAGTAGTATGAGCGGGAGGGCCGATGGGAATGAGCAGTTCTTC. Translated: CASSMSGRADGNEQFF.

The rearrangement uses TRBV6-5 and TRBJ2-7; 7 bases align to TRBD1. Germline trimming cut 7 bases from V and 3 bases from J; bases unmatched to any gene: 9. The CDR3 runs 14 residues. CDR1 MNHEY and CDR2 SVGAGI come from the germline V gene. CDR3 region: CASNRDSLNYEQYF. In DNA, the CDR3 is TGTGCCAGCAATCGGGACAGCCTGAACTACGAGCAGTACTTC.

The chain is built from TRBV5-5 and TRBJ2-5; 7 nucleotides agree with TRBD1. V shed 1 base and J 4 bases; nucleotides not matched to a gene: 13. In germline, CDR1 is SGHKS, CDR2 YYEKEE (reference sequence). The CDR3 covers 17 residues. CDR3 DNA: TGTGCCAGCAGCTTGCTTGAAGGGGGCGAGGTGGGAGAGACCCAGTACTTC. Amino acid sequence: CASSLLEGGEVGETQYF.

The chain links TRBV7-8 to TRBJ2-5; TRBD1 matches 8 bases. The CDR3 contains 16 residues. With 8 bases clipped from V and 1 base from J, the junction kept 12 bases outside the gene matches. The germline CDR1 and CDR2 sequences are SGHVS and FQNEAQ. The CDR3 protein is CASQTGAGGFQETQYF. The CDR3 DNA follows: TGTGCCAGCCAAACCGGGGCAGGGGGCTTCCAAGAGACCCAGTACTTC.

The J gene is TRBJ2-1, the V gene TRBV28; TRBD2 matches at 10 bases. The CDR3 is 15 residues long. Germline V CDR1 and CDR2: MDHEN, SYDVKM. The V segment lost 7 bases and the J segment 4 bases; nucleotides outside the gene matches: 7. In nucleotides, the CDR3 is TGTGCCAGCACCCCCGGGACTAGCGAATACAATGAGCAGTTCTTC. The encoded protein is CASTPGTSEYNEQFF.

The chain couples TRBV29-1 to TRBJ1-1; D may be TRBD1 (6 bases). CDR1 and CDR2 (germline): SQVTM, ANQGSEA. Trimming pared 8 bases from V and 6 bases from J, leaving 25 bases between. The CDR3 length is 15 residues. The chain's CDR3 is CSPFKGDPTLSEAFF. The CDR3 region has the DNA TGCAGCCCCTTCAAGGGGGACCCTACATTATCTGAAGCTTTCTTT.

CDR3 DNA: TGTGCCAGCAGTTACTCATCTAGCGGGGGGGCTGTTGAGCAGTTCTTC. Translated: CASSYSSSGGAVEQFF. V is TRBV6-5 and J is TRBJ2-1, with 12 bases lining up with TRBD2. CDR1 and CDR2 from the germline V gene are MNHEY and SVGAGI. The CDR3 loop spans 16 amino acids. V gave up 0 bases and J gave up 9 bases; unmatched junction bases: 6.

This sequence joins TRBV7-2 and TRBJ2-7; TRBD1 is a possible D gene (5 bases). The CDR3 is made up of 13 amino acids. Germline CDR1 and CDR2: SGHTA and FQGNSA. V lost 5 bases, J lost 6 bases, and 14 bases lay in between. CDR3 amino acids: CASSTQGPREQYF. The CDR3 nucleotides are TGTGCCAGCAGCACGCAGGGCCCTCGCGAGCAGTACTTC. Filled out from reference TRBV7-2 and TRBJ2-7, the complete variable domain reads GAGVSQSPSNKVTEKGKDVELRCDPISGHTALYWYRQSLGQGLEFLIYFQGNSAPDKSGLPSDRFSAERTGGSVSTLTIQRTQQEDSAVYLCASSTQGPREQYFGPGTRLTVT.

The CDR3: CSATYNTEAFF. As DNA, the CDR3 is TGCAGTGCTACGTATAACACTGAAGCTTTCTTT. The V gene is TRBV20-1, the J gene TRBJ1-1; no clear D gene. V was pared by 4 bases and J by 2 bases, with 5 bases between. Germline V gene sequence: CDR1 DFQATT, CDR2 SNEGSKA (reference sequence). The length of the CDR3 is 11 residues.

This clone has just a few counts. This CDR3 is CASGSGQFTGNTIYF. In DNA, the CDR3 is TGTGCCAGCGGAAGTGGGCAGTTCACTGGAAACACCATATATTTT. V and J are TRBV28 and TRBJ1-3; D gene uncertain. The CDR3 extends over 15 amino acids. The V gene lost 8 bases and the J gene lost 2 bases, with 16 bases spanning the gap. Germline V gene lookup returns CDR1 MDHEN and CDR2 SYDVKM.

V gene TRBV5-1 combines with J gene TRBJ2-2; 11 nucleotides match TRBD1. Germline-derived CDR1 and CDR2 are SGHRS and YFSETQ. Unmatched junction bases numbered 5, after V lost 2 bases and J lost 5 bases. The CDR3 runs 16 residues. CDR3 DNA: TGCGCCAGCAGCTTTCTGGACAGGGGGCCGACCGGGGAGCTGTTTTTT. It specifies CASSFLDRGPTGELFF. Using reference TRBV5-1 and TRBJ2-2 for the parts outside the CDR3, the full variable domain is KAGVTQTPRYLIKTRGQQVTLSCSPISGHRSVSWYQQTPGQGLQFLFEYFSETQRNKGNFPGRFSGRQFSNSRSEMNVSTLELGDSALYLCASSFLDRGPTGELFFGEGSRLTVL.